Presented here are 28 T cell receptor beta chains from one specimen sequenced in a study of read filtering for tumor transcriptome and immune sequencing. Molecular barcoded adaptors covering alpha/delta and beta/gamma chains were used on around 400 ng RNA. TCRdb reprocessed the reads with MiXCR, giving one entry per CDR3 protein. The sample yields about 22,000 distinct CDR3 sequences, roughly 13% seen once. Sample: a population of CD138-negative cells sorted from bone marrow. These receptors originate from a donor aged 40 or older with multiple myeloma.

This clonotype was detected many times. The rearrangement links TRBV2 to TRBJ2-1; 8 bases fit TRBD1. The J segment lost 5 bases and the V segment lost 8 bases, leaving 8 bases of the junction unmatched. CDR3 size: 14 residues. The V gene's germline CDR1 is SNHLY and CDR2 FYNNEI. This chain's CDR3 is CASGGQGLHNEQFF. CDR3 DNA: TGTGCCAGCGGAGGACAGGGACTGCACAATGAGCAGTTCTTC.

This clonotype was seen many times. Here the CDR3 DNA reads TGCAGCGTTAAGAGGACGAACACCGGGGAGCTGTTTTTT. The encoded protein is CSVKRTNTGELFF. This rearrangement joins TRBV29-1 to TRBJ2-2; no clear D gene. V shed 5 bases and J shed 0 bases, with 7 bases lying between them. This CDR3 has 13 residues. The germline CDR1 and CDR2 sequences are SQVTM and ANQGSEA.

The gene calls are TRBV20-1 and TRBJ2-6; 9 bases are a match to TRBD1. The CDR3 loop spans 18 amino acids. Germline V gene data show CDR1 as DFQATT and CDR2 as SNEGSKA (reference sequence). V gave up 4 bases and J gave up 2 bases; unmatched junction bases: 12. CDR3 loop: CSAIPRTGETTGANVLTF. CDR3 coding DNA: TGCAGTGCTATTCCCAGGACAGGGGAGACGACTGGGGCCAACGTCCTGACTTTC.

Turning to this clonotype: Given a much more abundant clone one base away, this may be a read error. V usage is TRBV28 and J usage is TRBJ1-5, with D unresolved. Trimming took off 1 base at V and 0 bases at J, with 7 bases between the two ends. The CDR3 totals 15 residues. CDR1 and CDR2 from the germline V gene are MDHEN and SYDVKM. The CDR3 nucleotides are TGTGCCAGCAGTTTATTGCAGGATAGCAATCAGCCCCAGCATTTT. Protein: CASSLLQDSNQPQHF.

Remarks on this clonotype: A read error may be the cause here, since a much bigger clone is one base away. The rearrangement links TRBV20-1 to TRBJ2-2, with a possible D match to TRBD2 (5 bases). There are 13 residues in the CDR3. The germline CDR1 and CDR2 sequences are DFQATT and SNEGSKA (reference sequence). CDR3 protein: CSAPARATGELVF. DNA of the CDR3: TGCAGTGCTCCAGCTAGAGCCACCGGGGAGCTGGTTTTT.

This clonotype showed up many times. The chain carries TRBV5-1 and TRBJ2-1; tentative D call: TRBD2 (5 bases). This CDR3 comprises 13 residues. Germline CDR1 SGHRS, CDR2 YFSETQ. Trimming shortened V by 0 bases and J by 9 bases, and 10 bases separated the two germline ends. Here the CDR3 DNA reads TGCGCCAGCAGCTTGGAAGTCGGAGGTGAGCAGTTCTTC. This gives the protein CASSLEVGGEQFF.

The table lists this clonotype with many counts. The chain employs TRBV30 and TRBJ2-1, with 10 nucleotides matching TRBD2. The V gene end was trimmed by 2 bases and the J gene end by 6 bases; junction bases not matched to a gene: 4. Per the germline V gene, CDR1 is GTSNPN and CDR2 is SVGIG (reference sequence). This CDR3 has 14 amino acids. CDR3 amino acids: CAWSPGTSVNEQFF. The CDR3 nucleotides read TGTGCCTGGAGTCCCGGGACTAGCGTCAATGAGCAGTTCTTC. Together with reference TRBV30 and TRBJ2-1, the CDR3 gives the full variable domain: SQTIHQWPATLVQPVGSPLSLECTVEGTSNPNLYWYRQAAGRGLQLLFYSVGIGQISSEVPQNLSASRPQDRQFILSSKKLLLSDSGFYLCAWSPGTSVNEQFFGPGTRLTVL.

A remark on this clonotype: A junction end diverges from the germline sequence, so it may reflect a read error. The rearrangement joins TRBV10-3 to TRBJ2-5; 7 nucleotides align to TRBD2. Germline values: CDR1 ENHRY, CDR2 SYGVKD. The CDR3 length is 12 residues. CDR3 in amino acids: CAIRDAGETLYF. Here the CDR3 DNA reads TGTGCCATCCGTGACGCGGGAGAGACCCTGTACTTC.

This clonotype was recorded at least ten times. This rearrangement joins TRBV18 to TRBJ2-1, with TRBD2 matching over 7 bases. Germline CDR1 KGHSH, CDR2 LQKENI. V was clipped by 1 base and J by 6 bases; unmatched bases: 12. The CDR3 covers 17 residues. Written as DNA, the CDR3 is TGTGCCAGCTCACCACGGGTTGGCGGGAGAGACGGCAATGAGCAGTTCTTC. It encodes CASSPRVGGRDGNEQFF. Full variable domain (rest looked up from reference TRBV18 and TRBJ2-1): NAGVMQNPRHLVRRRGQEARLRCSPMKGHSHVYWYRQLPEEGLKFMVYLQKENIIDESGMPKERFSAEFPKEGPSILRIQQVVRGDSAAYFCASSPRVGGRDGNEQFFGPGTRLTVL.

At least ten counts were recorded for this clonotype. The V and J genes are TRBV4-2 and TRBJ2-1, with 10 bases aligning to TRBD2. The CDR3 spans 15 residues. CDR1 and CDR2 (germline): LGHNA, YNFKEQ. After removal of 7 bases from V and 7 bases from J, the junction contained 10 bases not matched to a gene. The DNA of the CDR3 is TGTGCCAGCACGCACGGGACTAGCGCCTCGAATGAGCAGTTCTTC. It yields the protein CASTHGTSASNEQFF.

This clonotype was recorded at least ten times. The rearrangement joins TRBV28 to TRBJ1-4, with 11 bases fitting TRBD1. Germline CDR1 reads MDHEN; CDR2 reads SYDVKM. Trimming at V came to 0 bases and at J to 0 bases, leaving 9 bases not matched to a gene. This CDR3 region has 20 residues. The DNA of the CDR3 is TGTGCCAGCAGTTTATGGGACAGGGGGCGGAAAACAGCAACTAATGAAAAACTGTTTTTT. Protein product: CASSLWDRGRKTATNEKLFF.

At least ten counts were recorded for this clonotype. The chain carries TRBV7-9 and TRBJ2-1, with 7 bases aligning to TRBD2. Trimming cost V 3 bases and J 9 bases; bases outside gene matches: 17. The germline CDR1 and CDR2 sequences are SEHNR and FQNEAQ (reference sequence). The CDR3 covers 17 residues. The CDR3 bases are TGTGCCAGCAGCTTGGGATCCCTCACGGGAGGCTGGGGTGAGCAGTTCTTC. Translated: CASSLGSLTGGWGEQFF.

As regards this clonotype: The conserved final phenylalanine or tryptophan is absent from the CDR3, which likely points to a read error. The rearrangement links TRBV29-1 to TRBJ2-7; 10 nucleotides align to TRBD1. Germline loops: CDR1 SQVTM, CDR2 ANQGSEA. The V segment lost 6 bases and the J segment 3 bases; nucleotides outside the gene matches: 17. CDR3 length: 17 residues. The CDR3 here is CSVAGTGDRSSGYEQYL. For the CDR3, the DNA is TGCAGCGTGGCCGGGACAGGGGACCGGAGTAGCGGCTACGAGCAGTACCTC.

This clonotype came up many times. The rearrangement uses TRBV11-2 and TRBJ2-1, with 10 bases matching TRBD2. This CDR3 is built from 14 residues. From germline, CDR1 is SGHAT and CDR2 FQNNGV. J gave up 8 bases and V 5 bases, and 6 bases lay outside the gene matches. CDR3 DNA sequence: TGTGCCAGCAGCCGGGCTAGCGGGAGCTATGAGCAGTTCTTC. This gives the protein CASSRASGSYEQFF.

This clonotype was counted many times. The chain recombines TRBV7-2 with TRBJ1-4; possible D gene TRBD1, 5 bases. Germline V gene sequence: CDR1 SGHTA, CDR2 FQGNSA. The ends were cut back, 2 bases at V and 13 bases at J, with 14 bases in the middle. This CDR3 comprises 13 residues. The CDR3 is CASSLSGRERLFF. CDR3 DNA sequence: TGTGCCAGCAGCTTATCAGGGAGGGAACGACTGTTTTTT. Full variable domain (outside the CDR3, taken from reference TRBV7-2 and TRBJ1-4): GAGVSQSPSNKVTEKGKDVELRCDPISGHTALYWYRQSLGQGLEFLIYFQGNSAPDKSGLPSDRFSAERTGGSVSTLTIQRTQQEDSAVYLCASSLSGRERLFFGSGTQLSVL.

Comments on this clonotype: An end of the junction does not agree with germline; a read error may underlie this. This chain uses TRBV28 with TRBJ2-1; D unresolved. The CDR3 is 14 residues long. The germline CDR1 and CDR2 sequences are MDHEN and SYDVKM. The CDR3 is CASSFQDIYNEQFF. The CDR3 DNA sequence: TGCGCCAGCAGTTTTCAAGACATCTACAATGAGCAGTTCTTC. Full variable domain (remainder filled in from reference TRBV28 and TRBJ2-1): DVKVTQSSRYLVKRTGEKVFLECVQDMDHENMFWYRQDPGLGLRLIYFSYDVKMKEKGDIPEGYSVSREKKERFSLILESASTNQTSMYLCASSFQDIYNEQFFGPGTRLTVL.

This clonotype has at least ten counts. CDR3 in DNA: TGCAGTGCGGGAGAGGTCGGGGACAGTTCGACCCAGTACTTC. The encoded protein is CSAGEVGDSSTQYF. The chain couples TRBV20-1 to TRBJ2-5; 7 bases line up with TRBD1. Per germline, CDR1 DFQATT and CDR2 SNEGSKA (reference sequence). This CDR3 contains 14 residues. V was clipped by 6 bases and J by 7 bases; unmatched bases: 14.

On this clonotype: A read error may account for a junction end that differs from germline. The rearrangement uses TRBV18 and TRBJ2-2; a weak D match, TRBD1 (6 bases). Germline assignment: CDR1 KGHSH and CDR2 LQKENI. The CDR3 is 16 amino acids. Here the CDR3 reads CAGSPPSQGNTGELFF. The CDR3 region has the DNA TGTGCCGGCTCACCACCTTCCCAGGGGAACACCGGGGAGCTGTTCTTT.

This clonotype was picked up many times. This chain links TRBV3-1 with TRBJ2-1; 7 bases are a match to TRBD1. Germline trimming cut 3 bases from V and 0 bases from J; bases unmatched to any gene: 5. Germline lookup yields CDR1 LGHDT and CDR2 YNNKEL (reference sequence). The CDR3 has 16 amino acids. CDR3 sequence: CASSHRTGLSYNEQFF. The CDR3 DNA reads TGTGCCAGCAGCCACAGGACAGGCCTCTCCTACAATGAGCAGTTCTTC.

A note on this clonotype: Given a much more abundant clone one base away, this may be a read error. V gene TRBV6-2 or TRBV6-3 combines with J gene TRBJ2-3, with a tentative D call TRBD1 (5 bases). This CDR3 is built from 16 residues. The germline gives CDR1 MNHEY, CDR2 SVGEGT. CDR3 DNA sequence: TGTACCAGCAGTCCTCCTCCGACAGACCACACAGATACGCAGTATTTT. Translated: CTSSPPPTDHTDTQYF.

This clonotype was picked up many times. V and J are TRBV6-6 and TRBJ1-1; a weak D match, TRBD1 (6 bases). Germline V lookup: CDR1 MNHNY, CDR2 SVGAGI (reference sequence). CDR3 length: 15 residues. Trimming removed 2 bases at V and 5 bases at J, with 15 bases between. CDR3 DNA: TGTGCCAGCAGTTACCGGGGGCCTTCGGGGACTGAAGCTTTCTTT. It codes for CASSYRGPSGTEAFF.

This clonotype was seen repeatedly, ten times or more. The CDR3 sequence: CASSPLAGVTGELFF. The CDR3 region has the DNA TGTGCCAGCAGCCCACTAGCGGGAGTGACCGGGGAGCTGTTTTTT. The rearrangement links TRBV28 to TRBJ2-2; TRBD2 matches 11 bases. This CDR3 region has 15 residues. The germline gives CDR1 MDHEN, CDR2 SYDVKM. J lost 5 bases, V lost 6 bases, and 5 bases had no gene match.

This clonotype was recorded at least ten times. The chain recombines TRBV7-2 with TRBJ2-1; no clear D. The CDR3 covers 11 residues. Between the trimmed V and J ends, which lost 2 bases and 10 bases, there was a span of 6 bases. In germline, CDR1 is SGHTA, CDR2 FQGNSA. The CDR3 loop reads CASSLYDEQFF. DNA for the CDR3: TGTGCCAGCAGCTTATATGACGAGCAGTTCTTC.

As concerns this clonotype: A much more abundant neighbour one base away suggests this may be a read error. The chain recombines TRBV19 with TRBJ1-5; D gene unclear. The CDR3 covers 14 residues. V lost 5 bases to trimming and J lost 7 bases, with 15 bases between them. Germline V gives CDR1 LNHDA, CDR2 SQIVND (reference sequence). CDR3 region: CASSVGGSQQPQHF. CDR3 nucleotides: TGTGCCAGTAGTGTTGGAGGGTCACAACAGCCCCAGCATTTT.

This chain joins TRBV4-1 and TRBJ1-2, with a weak D call TRBD1 (5 bases). The germline gives CDR1 MGHRA, CDR2 YSYEKL. V lost 5 bases, J lost 12 bases, and 13 bases lay in between. This CDR3 has 11 amino acids. CDR3 loop: CASSGSGIHTF. In DNA form, the CDR3 reads TGCGCCAGCAGCGGATCAGGGATACACACCTTC.

Many counts were recorded for this clonotype. This chain uses TRBV7-9 with TRBJ1-1; the D gene is possibly TRBD1 (5 bases). Trimming stripped 5 bases from V and 3 bases from J, with 19 bases between. The CDR3 covers 16 residues. The V gene's germline CDR1 is SEHNR and CDR2 FQNEAQ (reference sequence). The CDR3, as DNA: TGTGCCAGCAGCCTCTCCGGGAATATAGGGGACACTGAAGCTTTCTTT. Amino acid sequence: CASSLSGNIGDTEAFF.

This clonotype has a handful of counts. The rearrangement uses TRBV2 and TRBJ1-1, with D tentatively TRBD1 (5 bases). This CDR3 region has 14 residues. Trimming took off 3 bases at V and 9 bases at J, with 17 bases between the two ends. CDR1 is SNHLY, CDR2 FYNNEI, per germline. The chain's CDR3 is CASSEGLNPGKAFF. The CDR3 bases are TGTGCCAGCAGTGAGGGACTCAACCCTGGAAAAGCTTTCTTT.

This clonotype was counted at least ten times. The chain has TRBV7-6 and TRBJ2-5; unclear D gene. The germline V and J ends were trimmed by 2 bases and 5 bases, with 12 bases remaining between them. The CDR3 length is 14 residues. CDR1 and CDR2 from the germline V gene are SGHVS and FNYEAQ. The CDR3 reads CASSLKWVSETQYF. In DNA, the CDR3 is TGTGCCAGCAGCTTAAAGTGGGTCTCGGAGACCCAGTACTTC.